The clone carrying this T cell receptor (beta chain) was seen only a few times. Antigen: not known. Germline-derived CDR1 and CDR2 are LGHNA and YNFKEQ. Trimming pared 4 bases from V and 1 base from J, leaving 10 bases between. This CDR3 spans 14 amino acids. This sample is drawn from a study of T cells in Graves' hyperthyroidism and ophthalmopathy. Overall study: Peripheral blood draws took place at initial diagnosis, ahead of any treatment.

TCR beta CDR3 regions were amplified from RNA. During a first-round RT-PCR of the TCR CDR3, the HTBI primer set was used. TCRdb called the multiplex PCR reads again in MiXCR, with one record for every CDR3 protein. The sample lists hundreds of thousands of distinct CDR3 sequences, less than 25% seen once, with under 35% in the top ten. General study findings and limits: Most thyroid clonotypes with frequency above 0.001 were detected in blood.

This clonotype was sampled from a man under 40 with Graves' ophthalmopathy. The J gene is TRBJ1-1, the V gene TRBV4-2, with D unclear. Sequencing was carried out using blood. This CDR3 is CASSLTQKNTEAFF. As DNA, the CDR3 is TGTGCCAGCAGCCTTACCCAAAAGAACACTGAAGCTTTCTTT.